The 6 T cell receptor beta chains reported below all come from one sample, sequenced in a study of blood T cell repertoires in COVID-19. The table came from immunoSEQ multiplex PCR; TCRdb's copy has only in-frame clones and leaves some out. The sample carries roughly 50,000 clones, roughly 87% recorded once. Sequencing was done on a sample of peripheral blood. These TCRs come from a woman aged 55-69 years with acute or convalescent COVID-19.

The genes are TRBV6-6 and TRBJ1-5; tentatively, D is TRBD1 (6 bases). Germline CDR1 and CDR2: MNHNY and SVGAGI (reference sequence). There are 18 residues in the CDR3. V lost 5 bases, J lost 3 bases, and 23 bases lay in between. The CDR3 region is CASSRTLTGTGANQPQHF. In DNA form, the CDR3 reads TGTGCCAGCAGTCGAACCCTCACAGGGACGGGCGCCAATCAGCCCCAGCATTTT.

CDR3 sequence: CASNQGQGTSAPLHF. Written as DNA, the CDR3 is TGTGCCAGCAACCAGGGACAGGGGACATCGGCACCCCTCCACTTT. This chain links TRBV11-2 with TRBJ1-6; 10 bases agree with TRBD1. CDR3 size: 15 residues. The junction had 11 bases not matched to a gene; V was cut back by 7 bases and J by 11 bases. The germline gives CDR1 SGHAT, CDR2 FQNNGV.

The chain recombines TRBV30 with TRBJ2-3; 7 bases map to TRBD2. V was pared by 3 bases and J by 3 bases, with 9 bases of the junction left unmatched. Germline V gene data show CDR1 as GTSNPN and CDR2 as SVGIG (reference sequence). This CDR3 spans 15 amino acids. The CDR3 loop is CAWSRDYRGTDTQYF. The CDR3 region has the DNA TGTGCCTGGAGCCGGGACTACCGTGGGACAGATACGCAGTATTTT.

The gene calls are TRBV12-5 and TRBJ2-1, with TRBD2 matching 7 bases. The CDR3 totals 13 residues. From germline, CDR1 is LGHNT and CDR2 FRNRAP. Unmatched junction bases numbered 2, after V lost 3 bases and J lost 6 bases. This CDR3 reads CASGFRLANEQFF. DNA for the CDR3: TGTGCTAGTGGTTTTCGACTAGCCAATGAGCAGTTCTTC.

This sequence joins TRBV3-1 (or the pseudogene TRBV3-2) and TRBJ2-4, with TRBD2 matching 11 bases. Germline-derived CDR1 and CDR2 are LGHDT and YNNKEL (reference sequence). J lost 2 bases, V lost 1 base, and 10 bases had no gene match. This CDR3 is built from 19 residues. The CDR3 DNA reads as TGTGCCAGCAGCCAAGTGCGTCTAGCGGGAGGAGGGTCCAAAAACATTCAGTACTTC. Translating gives CASSQVRLAGGGSKNIQYF.

The gene calls are TRBV4-2 and TRBJ2-1, with 13 bases identical to TRBD2. V gave up 0 bases and J gave up 7 bases; unmatched junction bases: 3. The CDR3 contains 16 residues. CDR1 and CDR2 from the germline V gene are LGHNA and YNFKEQ. The CDR3 here is CASSQDGTSGTNEQFF. CDR3 nucleotide sequence: TGTGCCAGCAGCCAAGATGGGACTAGCGGGACGAATGAGCAGTTCTTC.